The 20 T cell receptor beta chains presented below share a single source sample, sequenced in a study of CD8 T cells in ankylosing spondylitis (dated by TCRdb to 2016 to 2017). The method was 5' RACE. Sequencing was performed on an Illumina HiSeq 2500. The raw public data were reprocessed by TCRdb itself: fastp quality trimming at Q25, MiXCR clonotype calling, in-frame beta chains only. CDR3 protein duplicates are merged, each entry listing the most common genes and DNA. The sample profile shows approximately 140,000 distinct CDR3 sequences; around 8.5% of them were found once. Of the sample, approximately 3.4% is held by the ten largest clones. Sequencing used blood, either unsorted or a sorted T cell fraction (not recorded which). These receptors were taken from a male donor with ankylosing spondylitis or in good health (not recorded which).

This sequence joins TRBV19 and TRBJ1-4, with D possibly matching TRBD1 (5 bases). Germline CDR1 reads LNHDA; CDR2 reads SQIVND (reference sequence). Trimming stripped 9 bases from V and 5 bases from J, with 13 bases between. The CDR3 is made up of 13 amino acids. The DNA for the CDR3 is TGTGCCAGCGGGGCGACGTTCAATGAAAAACTGTTTTTT. This encodes CASGATFNEKLFF. Looking up the rest from reference TRBV19 and TRBJ1-4 gives the full variable domain: DGGITQSPKYLFRKEGQNVTLSCEQNLNHDAMYWYRQDPGQGLRLIYYSQIVNDFQKGDIAEGYSVSREKKESFPLTVTSAQKNPTAFYLCASGATFNEKLFFGSGTQLSVL.

This clonotype came up many times. The chain couples TRBV18 to TRBJ2-2; D ambiguous. The CDR3 sequence is 15 residues long. The V end lost 1 base, the J end lost 5 bases, and 11 bases lay between the germline ends. Germline V gene data show CDR1 as KGHSH and CDR2 as LQKENI. In DNA form, the CDR3 reads TGTGCCAGCTCACCACAGATACCCGGGACCGGGGAGCTGTTTTTT. Translated, it gives CASSPQIPGTGELFF.

In the case of this clonotype: One base away lies a much larger clone, so this may be a sequencing read error. The genes are TRBV3-1 and TRBJ2-3, with 12 bases identical to TRBD1. Germline CDR1 LGHDT, CDR2 YNNKEL (reference sequence). There are 17 residues in the CDR3. CDR3 sequence reads: CTSSQSGTGGSGGTQYF. For the CDR3, the DNA is TGTACCAGCAGCCAATCTGGGACAGGGGGCAGTGGGGGTACGCAGTATTTT.

The genes are TRBV2 and TRBJ1-5, with D unclear. With 2 bases removed from V and 1 base from J, the gap between germline ends came to 12 bases. Germline V gene data show CDR1 as SNHLY and CDR2 as FYNNEI. This CDR3 region has 16 residues. The CDR3 DNA sequence: TGTGCCAGCAGTGAAACGAGCGGCGTCAGCAATCAGCCCCAGCATTTT. Its translation: CASSETSGVSNQPQHF. Drawing the rest from reference TRBV2 and TRBJ1-5, the complete variable domain is EPEVTQTPSHQVTQMGQEVILRCVPISNHLYFYWYRQILGQKVEFLVSFYNNEISEKSEIFDDQFSVERPDGSNFTLKIRSTKLEDSAMYFCASSETSGVSNQPQHFGDGTRLSIL.

This clonotype has ten or more counts. The rearrangement joins TRBV5-1 to TRBJ2-1, with 7 nucleotides matching TRBD2. The CDR3 consists of 16 residues. The J segment lost 2 bases and the V segment lost 0 bases, leaving 5 bases of the junction unmatched. Per the germline V gene, CDR1 is SGHRS and CDR2 is YFSETQ. This chain's CDR3 is CASSLEGLPPYNEQFF. The CDR3 DNA sequence: TGCGCCAGCAGCTTGGAGGGACTACCGCCCTACAATGAGCAGTTCTTC.

This clonotype was observed at least ten times. This rearrangement joins TRBV5-1 to TRBJ2-1; TRBD2 agrees at 10 bases. Germline V gene lookup returns CDR1 SGHRS and CDR2 YFSETQ. The ends lost 6 bases at V and 0 bases at J; junction bases unmatched: 9. This CDR3 has 17 amino acids. The CDR3 sequence is CASTWSSGSPSYNEQFF. CDR3 bases: TGCGCCAGCACGTGGTCTAGCGGGAGTCCCTCCTACAATGAGCAGTTCTTC.

This clonotype has only a few counts. CDR3 protein: CASSPIAGAYNEQFF. The CDR3 nucleotides are TGTGCCAGCAGCCCAATAGCGGGAGCCTACAATGAGCAGTTCTTC. The V gene is TRBV7-2, the J gene TRBJ2-1, with TRBD2 matching over 9 bases. V was pared by 5 bases and J by 2 bases, with 4 bases of the junction left unmatched. CDR3 length: 15 residues. Germline V gene data show CDR1 as SGHTA and CDR2 as FQGNSA.

This clonotype has ten or more counts. This chain links TRBV12-3 or TRBV12-4 with TRBJ1-6; D is uncertain. V gave up 3 bases and J gave up 8 bases, with 8 bases separating them. The CDR3 is made up of 13 amino acids. CDR3 in amino acids: CASSFSSDSPLHF. DNA of the CDR3: TGTGCCAGCAGTTTCAGTAGTGATTCACCCCTCCACTTT.

The chain has TRBV29-1 and TRBJ2-3, with D possibly being TRBD2 (6 bases). This CDR3 is built from 12 residues. In germline, CDR1 is SQVTM, CDR2 ANQGSEA. The germline V and J ends were trimmed by 4 bases and 3 bases, with 8 bases remaining between them. CDR3 sequence: CSVVEGTDTQYF. CDR3 sequence (DNA): TGCAGCGTTGTGGAGGGAACAGATACGCAGTATTTT.

This clonotype appeared many times. V usage is TRBV12-3 or TRBV12-4 and J usage is TRBJ1-2; 7 bases map to TRBD1. V was clipped by 5 bases and J by 8 bases; unmatched bases: 11. CDR3 size: 14 residues. The CDR3 DNA reads as TGTGCCAGCAGTACTCGGACAGGATTTCTCGGCTACACCTTC. Residues: CASSTRTGFLGYTF.

This clonotype was observed at least ten times. V usage is TRBV5-1 and J usage is TRBJ2-1; 10 bases line up with TRBD2. Germline CDR1 and CDR2: SGHRS and YFSETQ. The CDR3 is made up of 18 amino acids. The J segment lost 1 base and the V segment lost 0 bases, leaving 7 bases of the junction unmatched. The CDR3 loop is CASSLAITSGNSYNEQFF. CDR3 in DNA: TGCGCCAGCAGCTTGGCCATAACTAGCGGGAATTCCTACAATGAGCAGTTCTTC.

V gene TRBV20-1 combines with J gene TRBJ2-1; 12 positions match TRBD2. In germline, CDR1 is DFQATT, CDR2 SNEGSKA (reference sequence). The V and J ends lost 5 bases and 4 bases, in that order; junction bases with no gene match: 9. The CDR3 runs 16 residues. The CDR3 loop reads CSARQLAGGSYNEQFF. The CDR3 bases are TGCAGTGCTCGACAACTAGCGGGAGGTTCGTACAATGAGCAGTTCTTC.

This sequence joins TRBV25-1 and TRBJ1-2; no definite D call. V lost 0 bases and J 4 bases, leaving 12 bases between the germline ends. The length of the CDR3 is 15 residues. CDR1 is MGHDK, CDR2 SYGVNS, per germline. CDR3 nucleotide sequence: TGTGCCAGCAGTGAATATGGGCGGGGAACCTATGGCTACACCTTC. Its translation is CASSEYGRGTYGYTF.

This clonotype was picked up many times. The chain carries TRBV29-1 and TRBJ2-3; possibly TRBD1 for D (5 bases). This CDR3 has 13 amino acids. CDR1 is SQVTM, CDR2 ANQGSEA, per germline. Trimming took 7 bases from V and 3 from J, leaving 14 bases between them. CDR3 loop: CSAQVDTTDTQYF. CDR3 DNA: TGCAGCGCCCAGGTGGACACGACAGATACGCAGTATTTT.

This clonotype was seen a handful of times. The rearrangement joins TRBV2 to TRBJ2-7; 11 nucleotides align to TRBD1. The V gene's germline CDR1 is SNHLY and CDR2 FYNNEI. There are 15 residues in the CDR3. V lost 6 bases to trimming and J lost 7 bases; unmatched junction nucleotides: 11. CDR3 residues: CASRQLGQGDFEQYF. DNA for the CDR3: TGTGCCAGCAGACAACTGGGACAGGGGGATTTTGAGCAGTACTTC.

This clonotype occurred many times. CDR3 amino acids: CASSRGELGVSDGYTF. The DNA for the CDR3 is TGTGCCAGCAGCCGCGGCGAGCTCGGGGTCAGCGATGGCTACACCTTC. The V call is TRBV4-2, the J call TRBJ1-2; D is undetermined. CDR1 LGHNA and CDR2 YNFKEQ come from the germline V gene. Between the trimmed V and J ends, which lost 4 bases and 6 bases, there was a span of 21 bases. CDR3 length: 16 amino acids.

In this sample, this clonotype turned up a few times. The rearrangement uses TRBV11-2 and TRBJ1-2, with D unclear. The germline V gene has CDR1 SGHAT and CDR2 FQNNGV. The ends were cut back, 0 bases at V and 2 bases at J, with 16 bases in the middle. The length of the CDR3 is 17 residues. The CDR3 bases are TGTGCCAGCAGCTTAGATAGGAGGGCCCCGGAAAACTATGGCTACACCTTC. Protein: CASSLDRRAPENYGYTF.

A note on this clonotype: Possible read error: a much larger clone is one base away. The chain uses TRBV20-1 and TRBJ2-1, with 8 bases identical to TRBD2. Germline assignment: CDR1 DFQATT and CDR2 SNEGSKA (reference sequence). The trim removed 2 bases at V and 6 bases at J, leaving 12 bases unmatched. The CDR3 runs 16 residues. The CDR3: CSARTSWTSWCNEQFF. Here the CDR3 DNA reads TGCAGTGCTAGAACATCGTGGACTAGCTGGTGCAATGAGCAGTTCTTC.

This clonotype occurred many times. J is TRBJ2-2 and V is TRBV5-1, with a tentative D call TRBD2 (5 bases). The CDR3 length is 15 residues. Trimming removed 3 bases from V and 4 bases from J, with 13 bases in between. The germline CDR1 and CDR2 sequences are SGHRS and YFSETQ. The CDR3 here is CASSSSPEGTGELFF. DNA of the CDR3: TGCGCCAGCAGCTCTAGCCCCGAGGGCACCGGGGAGCTGTTTTTT.

This clonotype has ten or more counts. This CDR3 is missing its conserved last phenylalanine or tryptophan, likely due to a read error. No DNA is shown, since the ends of the CDR3 on it are uncertain; the CDR3 is the one TCRdb lists. The chain has TRBV3-1 and TRBJ2-1. Germline CDR1 is LGHDT and CDR2 is YNNKEL (reference sequence). The CDR3 is 11 amino acids long, termini counted. The CDR3 here is CASSQGIGLQL.